These 29 T cell receptor beta chains were sequenced from one sample in a study of response to subunit inactivated influenza vaccine. TCRdb re-called the RT-PCR reads with MiXCR, one entry per CDR3 protein. The sample includes roughly 790,000 distinct CDR3 sequences, 21% of them seen just once. Sequences were derived from PBMCs from blood, sampled 4 to 6 days after vaccination. The receptors shown here come from a man aged 45-65 years who received an inactivated influenza vaccine.

This chain links TRBV9 with TRBJ1-3; 7 positions agree with TRBD1. This CDR3 is built from 17 residues. V lost 0 bases and J lost 4; bases outside the gene matches: 10. Per the germline V gene, CDR1 is SGDLS and CDR2 is YYNGEE. The CDR3 bases are TGTGCCAGCAGCGTAGAAGGGACAGCCGTCCCCGGAAACACCATATATTTT. It yields the protein CASSVEGTAVPGNTIYF.

The chain employs TRBV20-1 and TRBJ1-5, with D possibly matching TRBD1 (6 bases). V was cut by 6 bases and J by 6 bases, with 12 bases left in between. This CDR3 comprises 12 residues. CDR1 and CDR2 (germline): DFQATT, SNEGSKA (reference sequence). The CDR3 nucleotides are TGCAGTGCCTTGGGGGGCACTCAGCCCCAGCATTTT. Protein sequence: CSALGGTQPQHF.

A few counts support this clonotype. This sequence joins TRBV11-1 and TRBJ2-3, with D possibly TRBD2 on 6 matching bases. V was shortened by 4 bases and J by 0 bases, with 14 bases between the two germline ends. In germline, CDR1 is SGHAT, CDR2 FQDESV (reference sequence). CDR3 size: 16 residues. CDR3 region: CASSSLADSSTDTQYF. The CDR3 region has the DNA TGTGCCAGCAGCTCATTAGCGGATTCTAGCACAGATACGCAGTATTTT.

The CDR3 DNA follows: TGCAGTGCTAGCTCCGGGACTACTGGTACAGATACGCAGTATTTT. This codes for CSASSGTTGTDTQYF. This rearrangement joins TRBV20-1 to TRBJ2-3; 7 bases fit TRBD2. CDR1 and CDR2 (germline): DFQATT, SNEGSKA (reference sequence). There are 15 residues in the CDR3. J lost 3 bases, V lost 3 bases, and 9 bases had no gene match.

The J gene is TRBJ2-7, the V gene TRBV29-1, with D perhaps TRBD2 (5 bases). Germline V CDR1 and CDR2: SQVTM, ANQGSEA. This CDR3 contains 12 residues. V was clipped by 5 bases and J by 0 bases, with 8 bases between them. This CDR3 is CSVQSGSYEQYF. In DNA, the CDR3 is TGCAGCGTTCAAAGCGGCTCCTACGAGCAGTACTTC.

This chain connects TRBV13 to TRBJ1-2; D is possibly TRBD1 (6 bases). V was trimmed by 5 bases and J by 5 bases, leaving 18 bases between them. The CDR3 is made up of 15 amino acids. CDR1 is PRHDT, CDR2 FYEKMQ, per germline (reference sequence). CDR3 loop: CASSPPGAGSYGYTF. In nucleotides, the CDR3 is TGTGCCAGCAGCCCTCCGGGGGCGGGTTCTTATGGCTACACCTTC.

DNA of the CDR3: TGTGCCACCAGTGACAGGACTAGCCGGGGTGAGACCCAGTACTTC. It specifies CATSDRTSRGETQYF. The chain combines TRBV24-1 with TRBJ2-5; 8 positions agree with TRBD2. Germline V gene sequence: CDR1 KGHDR, CDR2 SFDVKD. The CDR3 is 15 residues long. The V segment lost 4 bases and the J segment 5 bases; nucleotides outside the gene matches: 8.

As DNA, the CDR3 is TGTGCCAGCAGTCCTAGCGGGGGGGTAGATACGCAGTATTTT. This translates into CASSPSGGVDTQYF. V is TRBV12-3 or TRBV12-4 and J is TRBJ2-3, with 12 bases aligning to TRBD2. V lost 5 bases, J lost 5 bases, and 2 bases stayed unmatched. The length of the CDR3 is 14 residues.

This clonotype appeared many times. The J gene is TRBJ1-5, the V gene TRBV12-3 or TRBV12-4, with D hard to call. CDR3 length: 14 amino acids. Trimming took off 4 bases at V and 2 bases at J, with 9 bases between the two ends. The CDR3 region is CASSSSGGNQPQHF. The CDR3 nucleotides read TGTGCCAGCAGTTCCTCGGGCGGCAATCAGCCCCAGCATTTT.

With regard to this clonotype: Compared with germline, one end of the junction differs, possibly owing to a read error. The chain links TRBV18 to TRBJ1-2; weak D call: TRBD1 (5 bases). There are 14 residues in the CDR3. The germline CDR1 and CDR2 sequences are KGHSH and LQKENI. The DNA of the CDR3 is TGTGCCAGCTCACCAGTAGGCGGACACTATGGCAACACCTTC. Its protein is CASSPVGGHYGNTF.

This sequence joins TRBV6-5 and TRBJ2-2; D possibly corresponds to TRBD1 (5 bases). Trimming pared 0 bases from V and 5 bases from J, leaving 7 bases between. The CDR3 sequence is 14 residues long. CDR1 and CDR2 (germline): MNHEY, SVGAGI. The CDR3 region has the DNA TGTGCCAGCAGTTACTCACAGGCTACCGGGGAGCTGTTTTTT. Encoded protein: CASSYSQATGELFF.

The chain couples TRBV5-1 to TRBJ2-7; D is unresolved. This CDR3 comprises 14 residues. Trimming took 4 bases from V and 2 from J, leaving 13 bases between them. Germline lookup yields CDR1 SGHRS and CDR2 YFSETQ. CDR3 DNA sequence: TGCGCCAGCAGCGGCGGCGTAACCCCCTACGAGCAGTACTTC. Amino acids: CASSGGVTPYEQYF.

This chain links TRBV5-5 with TRBJ2-1; the match to TRBD1 covers 7 bases. Germline assignment: CDR1 SGHKS and CDR2 YYEKEE (reference sequence). With V trimmed by 3 bases and J by 0 bases, 9 bases remained unmatched. The CDR3 extends over 17 amino acids. The CDR3 protein is CASSWAGGSASYNEQFF. The CDR3 DNA reads TGTGCCAGCAGCTGGGCAGGGGGATCTGCCTCCTACAATGAGCAGTTCTTC.

This clonotype came up once. The rearrangement links TRBV7-8 to TRBJ1-2; D unresolved. With 1 base removed from V and 1 base from J, the gap between germline ends came to 13 bases. CDR1 SGHVS and CDR2 FQNEAQ come from the germline V gene. There are 16 residues in the CDR3. The CDR3 here is CASSLVPSGINYGYTF. For the CDR3, the DNA is TGTGCCAGCAGCTTAGTTCCCAGCGGTATTAACTATGGCTACACCTTC.

This clonotype was found many times. The chain joins TRBV12-3 or TRBV12-4 to TRBJ2-7; D remains ambiguous. V was shortened by 1 base and J by 5 bases, with 3 bases between the two germline ends. There are 11 residues in the CDR3. CDR3 residues: CASSLENEQYF. The CDR3 bases are TGTGCCAGCAGTTTAGAAAACGAGCAGTACTTC.

CDR3 amino acids: CASSYSGLAGVGNEQFF. As DNA, the CDR3 is TGTGCCAGCAGCTACTCGGGACTAGCGGGAGTGGGAAATGAGCAGTTCTTC. The chain carries TRBV7-9 and TRBJ2-1; 14 bases fit TRBD2. Germline CDR1 SEHNR, CDR2 FQNEAQ (reference sequence). The ends lost 4 bases at V and 7 bases at J; junction bases unmatched: 9. The length of the CDR3 is 17 residues.

The chain has TRBV28 and TRBJ2-7; D assignment may be TRBD1 or TRBD2 (5 bases each). CDR3 length equals 14 residues. Trimming cost V 3 bases and J 5 bases, with 14 bases left between them. Germline lookup yields CDR1 MDHEN and CDR2 SYDVKM. The CDR3 DNA reads TGTGCCAGCAGTTTTTTGAGGGGCCGGCACGAGCAGTACTTC. Translated: CASSFLRGRHEQYF.

The DNA of the CDR3 is TGTGCCAGCAGCTTAATAGGAGGTGGTCTCAATGAGCAGTTCTTC. This sequence encodes CASSLIGGGLNEQFF. The V call is TRBV7-3, the J call TRBJ2-1; the D gene is possibly TRBD2 (5 bases). CDR1 is SGHTA and CDR2 is FQGTGA in the germline V gene. V was pared by 1 base and J by 6 bases, with 13 bases between. This CDR3 comprises 15 residues.

This clonotype was recorded at least ten times. The rearrangement joins TRBV10-3 to TRBJ2-3; D not certain. Trimming took 6 bases from V and 0 from J, leaving 7 bases between them. Germline CDR1 is ENHRY and CDR2 is SYGVKD. The CDR3 consists of 13 residues. CDR3 DNA: TGTGCCATCAGAGGTAGAAGCACAGATACGCAGTATTTT. Protein: CAIRGRSTDTQYF.

CDR3: CASRGLKRGYEQYF. The CDR3 DNA is TGTGCCAGCAGGGGACTCAAGCGGGGGTACGAGCAGTACTTC. This sequence joins TRBV2 and TRBJ2-7, with 8 bases that match TRBD2. The CDR3 consists of 14 residues. Germline trimming cut 6 bases from V and 4 bases from J; bases unmatched to any gene: 8. CDR1 and CDR2 (germline): SNHLY, FYNNEI.

The chain employs TRBV5-1 and TRBJ1-2; 9 bases are a match to TRBD1. The CDR3 contains 15 residues. CDR1 and CDR2 from the germline V gene are SGHRS and YFSETQ. With 4 bases clipped from V and 2 bases from J, the junction kept 6 bases outside the gene matches. Here the CDR3 DNA reads TGCGCCAGCAGCACGGGACAGGGTTCCAACTATGGCTACACCTTC. Translated: CASSTGQGSNYGYTF. The full variable domain, its missing parts supplied by reference TRBV5-1 and TRBJ1-2, is KAGVTQTPRYLIKTRGQQVTLSCSPISGHRSVSWYQQTPGQGLQFLFEYFSETQRNKGNFPGRFSGRQFSNSRSEMNVSTLELGDSALYLCASSTGQGSNYGYTFGSGTRLTVV.

This clonotype was counted only a few times. The chain uses TRBV20-1 and TRBJ2-7; 8 positions match TRBD2. Losses at the gene ends were 3 bases for V and 1 base for J; bases not matched to a gene: 5. The germline V gene encodes CDR1 DFQATT and CDR2 SNEGSKA (reference sequence). This CDR3 region has 14 residues. The CDR3 reads CSASGLASSYEQYF. DNA of the CDR3: TGCAGTGCTAGCGGACTAGCTTCATCCTACGAGCAGTACTTC.

In its sample, this clonotype was seen a few times. The gene calls are TRBV6-2 or TRBV6-3 and TRBJ2-7; D uncertain. V gave up 2 bases and J gave up 3 bases, with 11 bases separating them. CDR1 is MNHEY, CDR2 SVGEGT, per germline. The CDR3 has 14 residues. The CDR3 reads CASSYGGRIYEQYF. As DNA, the CDR3 is TGTGCCAGCAGTTACGGCGGCCGAATCTACGAGCAGTACTTC.

The chain joins TRBV24-1 to TRBJ2-5, with 8 positions matching TRBD2. After removal of 4 bases from V and 7 bases from J, the junction contained 7 bases not matched to a gene. Germline CDR1 KGHDR, CDR2 SFDVKD. The CDR3 loop spans 14 amino acids. As DNA, the CDR3 is TGTGCCACCAGTGACTCGGGGGGGAGGGGGACCCAGTACTTC. The encoded protein is CATSDSGGRGTQYF.

This clonotype has just a few counts. This chain connects TRBV20-1 to TRBJ2-2; 10 bases are a match to TRBD2. Germline lookup yields CDR1 DFQATT and CDR2 SNEGSKA (reference sequence). Germline trimming cut 5 bases from V and 1 base from J; bases unmatched to any gene: 13. The CDR3 has 18 residues. The CDR3 nucleotides are TGCAGTGCTGCCAACGGTGGGGAGCGGGAGGGGAACACCGGGGAGCTGTTTTTT. Translating gives CSAANGGEREGNTGELFF.

This clonotype was counted at least ten times. The chain couples TRBV10-3 to TRBJ2-3; D possibly corresponds to TRBD2 (6 bases). From germline, CDR1 is ENHRY and CDR2 SYGVKD. Trimming pared 2 bases from V and 3 bases from J, leaving 6 bases between. This CDR3 contains 13 residues. CDR3 in amino acids: CAISERETDTQYF. The CDR3 nucleotides are TGTGCCATCAGTGAGCGGGAGACAGATACGCAGTATTTT.

The chain carries TRBV5-1 and TRBJ1-2; 8 bases agree with TRBD1. The germline V gene encodes CDR1 SGHRS and CDR2 YFSETQ. The CDR3 length is 15 residues. J was trimmed by 4 bases and V by 5 bases; bases with no gene match: 10. In DNA form, the CDR3 reads TGCGCCAGCAGAACCGGGACAGGCGATTTCTATGGCTACACCTTC. It encodes CASRTGTGDFYGYTF.

The V gene is TRBV5-1, the J gene TRBJ2-5, with 7 bases lining up with TRBD2. This CDR3 has 15 residues. CDR1 and CDR2 from the germline V gene are SGHRS and YFSETQ. Germline trimming cut 2 bases from V and 1 base from J; bases unmatched to any gene: 5. As DNA, the CDR3 is TGCGCCAGCAGCTTCCCGTCTAGCGGCCAAGAGACCCAGTACTTC. It encodes CASSFPSSGQETQYF.

This clonotype was recorded a few times. The chain recombines TRBV5-1 with TRBJ1-2, with D maybe TRBD1 (5 bases). V shed 2 bases and J shed 2 bases, with 25 bases lying between them. CDR3 length equals 19 residues. Germline V gene sequence: CDR1 SGHRS, CDR2 YFSETQ. The DNA for the CDR3 is TGCGCCAGCAGCTTTGGCTTCTTTAACCCAGGACGGACAAACTATGGCTACACCTTC. Encoded protein: CASSFGFFNPGRTNYGYTF.